This T cell receptor beta chain originates from a study of T cells in Graves' hyperthyroidism and ophthalmopathy. There were TCR beta CDR3 regions amplified from RNA transcripts. Carried out on the TCR CDR3, a first-round RT-PCR used the HTBI primer set. TCRdb independently ran MiXCR on the multiplex PCR reads; one entry per CDR3 protein. The sample lists some 620,000 distinct CDR3 sequences, 16% seen once, with 3.8% in the top ten. With regard to this clonotype: Its antigen is undetermined.

Unmatched junction bases numbered 12, after V lost 2 bases and J lost 2 bases. CDR3 size: 17 residues. Germline CDR1 and CDR2: SGDLS and YYNGEE. Study-wide findings and caveats: Ophthalmopathy onset followed model prediction by a median approximately 7 months.

Recently diagnosed hyperthyroidism of less than 2 months' duration affected patients aged 18 to 65. The TCR comes from a woman aged 25 to 45 with Graves' hyperthyroidism. Sequenced material: blood. This rearrangement joins TRBV9 to TRBJ1-2, with 7 positions matching TRBD1. The CDR3: CASSVKPRGQRNYGYTF. The CDR3 DNA is TGTGCCAGCAGCGTGAAGCCCCGGGGACAGAGGAACTATGGCTACACCTTC.